This T cell receptor (beta chain) was profiled in a study of OX40 agonist ivuxolimab in advanced cancers. Only in-frame clones appear in the TCRdb table, and some are missing; sequencing was by immunoSEQ multiplex PCR. The table has around 77,000 clones, roughly nine tenths seen once. This CDR3 comprises 14 residues. The germline CDR1 and CDR2 sequences are SGDLS and YYNGEE. V dropped 0 bases and J dropped 3 bases, with 10 bases sitting between them. Of note for this clone: This same CDR3 is encoded by further DNA sequences in the sample.

Here the sequenced sample was CD4+ or CD8+ T cells sorted from blood, taken in a trial of the OX40 agonist ivuxolimab. This sequence was found in an adult with an advanced solid tumor such as melanoma, head and neck, liver or kidney cancer. V usage is TRBV9 and J usage is TRBJ2-7, with TRBD1 as a possible D gene (6 bases). CDR3 in DNA: TGTGCCAGCAGCGTAGCTACAGGGAGCTACGAGCAGTACTTC. As protein: CASSVATGSYEQYF.